This T cell receptor (beta chain) was identified during a study of human T cells and chemical hapten exposure. For the study at large: From small differences in pooled library volume came most of the variation in per-sample TCR yields.

The library gave individual cDNA molecules unique molecular identifiers. TCRdb re-called the reads through MiXCR, storing one row per CDR3 protein. The repertoire holds roughly 120,000 distinct CDR3 sequences, with approximately 9% as singletons. The CDR3 contains 14 residues. Germline trimming cut 5 bases from V and 2 bases from J; bases unmatched to any gene: 6. From germline, CDR1 is SEHNR and CDR2 FQNEAQ (reference sequence). Extraction yielded total RNA from whole blood (unfractionated). The source is a human donor in good health. Some clones in this sample may be carry-over from other donors' samples. The rearrangement uses TRBV7-9 and TRBJ2-7; TRBD1 matches at 7 bases. Sequenced material: whole blood. CDR3 nucleotides: TGTGCCAGCAGCGCCCGGGACAGCACCTACGAGCAGTACTTC. Translated: CASSARDSTYEQYF.